One and the same sample provided the 30 T cell receptor beta chains below, sequenced in a study of T cell repertoires in cytomegalovirus infection. For these receptors, no antigen is known. MiXCR, applied by TCRdb to the reads, yields one record per CDR3 protein. This table holds roughly 170,000 distinct CDR3 sequences, about 20% found once. The sequences come from CD8+ T cells from cultured PBMCs, collected from culture after CMV antigen stimulation. The origin of the receptors is a human donor in good health (CMV status not recorded). Some clones in this sample may be carry-over from other donors' samples.

The chain recombines TRBV14 with TRBJ1-1, with D perhaps TRBD1 (5 bases). The CDR3 has 13 residues. Germline V lookup: CDR1 SGHDN, CDR2 FVKESK. The V end lost 3 bases, the J end lost 4 bases, and 9 bases lay between the germline ends. The CDR3 region has the DNA TGTGCCAGCAGCCAGGCAGGGTTCACTGAAGCTTTCTTT. Translation: CASSQAGFTEAFF.

The V gene is TRBV10-1, the J gene TRBJ2-2, with D unclear. Germline V gives CDR1 WNHNN, CDR2 SYGVQD (reference sequence). Trimming took 2 bases from V and 6 from J, leaving 4 bases between them. This CDR3 has 12 residues. CDR3 residues: CASSEVPGELFF. The DNA for the CDR3 is TGCGCCAGCAGTGAGGTCCCCGGGGAGCTGTTTTTT.

This clonotype was counted only a few times. The chain joins TRBV4-1 to TRBJ1-1; possible D gene TRBD1, 5 bases. The germline CDR1 and CDR2 sequences are MGHRA and YSYEKL. Trimming stripped 6 bases from V and 2 bases from J, with 13 bases between. CDR3 length equals 14 residues. The CDR3 sequence is CASRGRGANTEAFF. The CDR3 nucleotides are TGCGCCAGCAGGGGGCGGGGCGCAAACACTGAAGCTTTCTTT.

This chain connects TRBV4-1 to TRBJ2-7, with D uncertain. This CDR3 comprises 17 residues. The germline V and J ends were trimmed by 2 bases and 3 bases, with 20 bases remaining between them. Germline V CDR1 and CDR2: MGHRA, YSYEKL. This CDR3 is CASSQSQVKDANYEQYF. The CDR3 DNA follows: TGCGCCAGCAGCCAATCCCAGGTGAAGGACGCTAACTACGAGCAGTACTTC.

V usage is TRBV6-5 and J usage is TRBJ1-6; D might be TRBD1 (5 bases). V lost 0 bases to trimming and J lost 8 bases, with 11 bases between them. Germline V gene sequence: CDR1 MNHEY, CDR2 SVGAGI. The CDR3 spans 15 residues. The CDR3 DNA reads as TGTGCCAGCAGTTACTCGACCAGGGAGGATTCACCCCTCCACTTT. Its protein product is CASSYSTREDSPLHF.

The table lists this clonotype with a few counts. This sequence joins TRBV14 and TRBJ2-5; no reliable D call. The CDR3 loop spans 14 amino acids. CDR1 is SGHDN and CDR2 is FVKESK in the germline V gene. Trimming left V 3 bases short and J 4 bases short, with 12 bases between. CDR3 loop: CASSQYLQPETQYF. The CDR3 DNA is TGTGCCAGCAGCCAGTATCTCCAGCCAGAGACCCAGTACTTC.

A few counts support this clonotype. The chain employs TRBV12-3 or TRBV12-4 and TRBJ1-4; unclear D gene. Trimming stripped 2 bases from V and 8 bases from J, with 6 bases between. CDR3 length: 12 amino acids. As DNA, the CDR3 is TGTGCCAGCAGTTTAAATGCAGAAAAACTGTTTTTT. It yields the protein CASSLNAEKLFF.

The rearrangement links TRBV6-2 or TRBV6-3 to TRBJ2-2; unclear D gene. The CDR3 is 17 amino acids. Trimming cost V 1 base and J 4 bases, with 16 bases left between them. Per the germline V gene, CDR1 is MNHEY and CDR2 is SVGEGT. The chain's CDR3 is CASSYFGSGSGTGELFF. The CDR3 bases are TGTGCCAGCAGTTACTTTGGGTCCGGGTCAGGCACCGGGGAGCTGTTTTTT.

The chain carries TRBV28 and TRBJ2-7; D assignment may be TRBD1 or TRBD2 (6 bases each). Trimming removed 9 bases from V and 1 base from J, with 19 bases in between. Germline CDR1 MDHEN, CDR2 SYDVKM. The CDR3 consists of 15 residues. CDR3 sequence (DNA): TGTGCCAGTTGGGCACGCGGGACACTTTCCTACGAGCAGTACTTC. It yields the protein CASWARGTLSYEQYF.

This chain's CDR3 is CASSGPGQGFAEAFF. The CDR3 DNA sequence: TGTGCCAGCAGCGGGCCGGGACAGGGATTTGCTGAAGCTTTCTTT. The chain combines TRBV7-6 with TRBJ1-1; 9 nucleotides match TRBD1. The CDR3 contains 15 residues. With 5 bases clipped from V and 6 bases from J, the junction kept 10 bases outside the gene matches. Germline values: CDR1 SGHVS, CDR2 FNYEAQ.

The rearrangement links TRBV4-1 to TRBJ2-5; perhaps D is TRBD1 or TRBD2 (5 bases each). Germline V gene sequence: CDR1 MGHRA, CDR2 YSYEKL. The CDR3 contains 15 residues. The V gene lost 0 bases and the J gene lost 4 bases, with 12 bases spanning the gap. The DNA of the CDR3 is TGCGCCAGCAGCCAAGAGAGGGGCGAGGGAGAGACCCAGTACTTC. Translating it yields CASSQERGEGETQYF.

The genes are TRBV2 and TRBJ1-2; D is uncertain. V lost 2 bases to trimming and J lost 3 bases, with 7 bases between them. CDR1 and CDR2 from the germline V gene are SNHLY and FYNNEI. This CDR3 comprises 13 residues. The CDR3 is CASSESKDYGYTF. In nucleotides, the CDR3 is TGTGCCAGCAGTGAATCAAAGGACTATGGCTACACCTTC. The full variable domain, with the rest looked up from reference TRBV2 and TRBJ1-2, is EPEVTQTPSHQVTQMGQEVILRCVPISNHLYFYWYRQILGQKVEFLVSFYNNEISEKSEIFDDQFSVERPDGSNFTLKIRSTKLEDSAMYFCASSESKDYGYTFGSGTRLTVV.

The J gene is TRBJ2-3, the V gene TRBV27; possibly TRBD2 for D (6 bases). Trimming left V 6 bases short and J 0 bases short, with 25 bases between. The CDR3 is made up of 19 amino acids. CDR1 and CDR2 from the germline V gene are MNHEY and SMNVEV (reference sequence). The CDR3 coding sequence is TGTGCCAGCAGAAAACTGGGAGCGTTCTGGGACTCTAGCACAGATACGCAGTATTTT. Translation: CASRKLGAFWDSSTDTQYF.

In this sample, this clonotype turned up a few times. This chain uses TRBV6-1 with TRBJ1-1; 7 nucleotides match TRBD1. V shed 5 bases, J shed 8 bases, and the junction held 11 bases outside the gene matches. Germline CDR1 is MNHNS and CDR2 is SASEGT. The CDR3 extends over 14 amino acids. The CDR3 nucleotides are TGTGCCAGCAGTTACGTTTCTACAGGGGCAGAAGCTTTCTTT. Amino acids: CASSYVSTGAEAFF.

The CDR3: CASSSVDPPPGGHGKNIQYF. As DNA, the CDR3 is TGTGCCAGCAGCTCCGTAGACCCCCCCCCCGGGGGGCATGGCAAAAACATTCAGTACTTC. This chain links TRBV7-2 with TRBJ2-4; a weak D match, TRBD2 (7 bases). This CDR3 is built from 20 residues. In germline, CDR1 is SGHTA, CDR2 FQGNSA. V was shortened by 4 bases and J by 3 bases, with 28 bases between the two germline ends.

V is TRBV28 and J is TRBJ1-4; 7 positions agree with TRBD1. Germline assignment: CDR1 MDHEN and CDR2 SYDVKM. V shed 4 bases and J 4 bases; nucleotides not matched to a gene: 9. CDR3 length equals 16 residues. CDR3 DNA: TGTGCCAGCAGTTCCCCCCGGGACAGCCATAATGAAAAACTGTTTTTT. This translates into CASSSPRDSHNEKLFF.

The rearrangement uses TRBV28 and TRBJ2-7; D is possibly TRBD1 (5 bases). Trimming removed 3 bases at V and 3 bases at J, with 9 bases between. This CDR3 is built from 13 residues. CDR1 MDHEN and CDR2 SYDVKM come from the germline V gene. The CDR3 region is CASSFGRDYEQYF. The CDR3 DNA reads as TGTGCCAGCAGTTTCGGCAGGGACTACGAGCAGTACTTC.

The gene calls are TRBV12-3 or TRBV12-4 and TRBJ1-2; D is undetermined. The CDR3 runs to 12 residues. V was trimmed by 5 bases and J by 8 bases, leaving 12 bases between them. The CDR3: CASSPGPSGYTF. The DNA for the CDR3 is TGTGCCAGCAGTCCCGGTCCCTCCGGCTACACCTTC.

This clonotype was seen more than once but under ten times. The V and J genes are TRBV30 and TRBJ2-6, with D hard to call. CDR3 length: 16 residues. Trimming stripped 0 bases from V and 3 bases from J, with 12 bases between. Per germline, CDR1 GTSNPN and CDR2 SVGIG (reference sequence). The CDR3, as DNA: TGTGCCTGGAGTGTCCAAGGAATAGATGGGGCCAACGTCCTGACTTTC. Its translation: CAWSVQGIDGANVLTF. Full variable domain (missing parts from reference TRBV30 and TRBJ2-6): SQTIHQWPATLVQPVGSPLSLECTVEGTSNPNLYWYRQAAGRGLQLLFYSVGIGQISSEVPQNLSASRPQDRQFILSSKKLLLSDSGFYLCAWSVQGIDGANVLTFGAGSRLTVL.

Only a few counts were recorded for this clonotype. A much larger clone lies one base from this, so it may be a read error. The rearrangement uses TRBV2 and TRBJ2-7; D remains ambiguous. V dropped 3 bases and J dropped 3 bases, with 3 bases sitting between them. The germline V gene has CDR1 SNHLY and CDR2 FYNNEI. The CDR3 is 11 residues long. The CDR3, as DNA: TGTGCCAGCAGTGACCACTACGAGCAGTACTTC. It yields the protein CASSDHYEQYF. The whole variable domain, filled in from reference TRBV2 and TRBJ2-7, reads EPEVTQTPSHQVTQMGQEVILRCVPISNHLYFYWYRQILGQKVEFLVSFYNNEISEKSEIFDDQFSVERPDGSNFTLKIRSTKLEDSAMYFCASSDHYEQYFGPGTRLTVT.

The rearrangement links TRBV7-2 to TRBJ2-4; no firm D call. CDR3 size: 15 residues. In germline, CDR1 is SGHTA, CDR2 FQGNSA. The germline V and J ends were trimmed by 5 bases and 8 bases, with 19 bases remaining between them. As DNA, the CDR3 is TGTGCCAGCAGCCCAACGCGGCTACATGAGGACATTCAGTACTTC. Residues: CASSPTRLHEDIQYF.

The V and J genes are TRBV4-2 and TRBJ1-5; D unresolved. The germline V gene has CDR1 LGHNA and CDR2 YNFKEQ. The CDR3 is made up of 14 amino acids. V lost 0 bases and J lost 8, with 11 bases in between. The CDR3 spells CASSQDGAGEPQHF. CDR3 coding DNA: TGTGCCAGCAGCCAAGATGGAGCCGGTGAGCCCCAGCATTTT.

This clonotype has a handful of counts. The rearrangement joins TRBV7-2 to TRBJ2-2, with D possibly being TRBD2 (7 bases). Germline-derived CDR1 and CDR2 are SGHTA and FQGNSA. The CDR3 spans 18 residues. V shed 6 bases and J shed 5 bases, with 25 bases lying between them. This chain's CDR3 is CASSPDLGGALGTGELFF. The CDR3 DNA follows: TGTGCCAGCAGTCCAGATTTGGGGGGGGCTTTGGGTACCGGGGAGCTGTTTTTT.

The chain links TRBV10-3 to TRBJ2-5; possible D gene TRBD2, 6 bases. V lost 4 bases, J lost 4 bases, and 10 bases lay in between. CDR3 length equals 13 residues. CDR1 is ENHRY, CDR2 SYGVKD, per germline. DNA for the CDR3: TGTGCCATCAGTGCGGGGCGGGGAGAGACCCAGTACTTC. It yields the protein CAISAGRGETQYF.

The chain recombines TRBV4-1 with TRBJ1-1, with a possible D match to TRBD1 (5 bases). This CDR3 is built from 14 residues. Germline CDR1 MGHRA, CDR2 YSYEKL. V was cut by 0 bases and J by 3 bases, with 8 bases left in between. CDR3 residues: CASSQEGRDTEAFF. CDR3 DNA: TGCGCCAGCAGCCAAGAGGGCAGGGACACTGAAGCTTTCTTT.

Only a few counts were recorded for this clonotype. Here the CDR3 DNA reads TGTGCCAGCAGCTTGGGACAGTCGGATGAGCAGTACTTC. It is translated as CASSLGQSDEQYF. The chain couples TRBV7-6 to TRBJ2-7; 7 bases match TRBD1. The CDR3 covers 13 residues. J was trimmed by 7 bases and V by 3 bases; bases with no gene match: 6. Germline loops: CDR1 SGHVS, CDR2 FNYEAQ. The complete variable domain, with remaining parts taken from reference TRBV7-6 and TRBJ2-7, reads GAGVSQSPRYKVTKRGQDVALRCDPISGHVSLYWYRQALGQGPEFLTYFNYEAQQDKSGLPNDRFSAERPEGSISTLTIQRTEQRDSAMYRCASSLGQSDEQYFGPGTRLTVT.

The sample holds a few counts of this clonotype. The chain uses TRBV12-3 or TRBV12-4 and TRBJ2-3; D uncertain. V lost 0 bases to trimming and J lost 0 bases, with 13 bases between them. This CDR3 has 17 residues. The CDR3 sequence is CASSLASRPTSTDTQYF. The CDR3 DNA reads TGTGCCAGCAGTTTAGCAAGCAGGCCCACTAGCACAGATACGCAGTATTTT.

This clonotype was found a few times. The chain uses TRBV2 and TRBJ1-1, with 9 nucleotides matching TRBD1. V shed 9 bases, J shed 4 bases, and the junction held 9 bases outside the gene matches. Looked up from germline, CDR1 is SNHLY and CDR2 is FYNNEI. The CDR3 totals 14 residues. The CDR3 reads CASGGDRVSTEAFF. Here the CDR3 DNA reads TGTGCCAGTGGGGGGGACAGGGTGAGCACTGAAGCTTTCTTT.

This rearrangement joins TRBV6-1 to TRBJ1-2; D is unclear. V gave up 2 bases and J gave up 0 bases, with 16 bases separating them. This CDR3 is built from 17 residues. Germline lookup yields CDR1 MNHNS and CDR2 SASEGT. The CDR3 is CASSELHEVKPNYGYTF. CDR3 coding DNA: TGTGCCAGCAGTGAACTTCATGAGGTCAAACCTAACTATGGCTACACCTTC.

This chain connects TRBV6-2 or TRBV6-3 to TRBJ1-1; TRBD1 might be the D (5 bases). Trimming shortened V by 6 bases and J by 5 bases, and 16 bases separated the two germline ends. The germline gives CDR1 MNHEY, CDR2 SVGEGT. The CDR3 covers 14 residues. This CDR3 reads CASRPLEGSTEAFF. DNA for the CDR3: TGTGCCAGCAGACCCTTGGAGGGGTCTACTGAAGCTTTCTTT.